The following is a T cell receptor (beta chain) sequence with its context. Germline V gives CDR1 SGHNT, CDR2 YYREEE (reference sequence). This CDR3 has 14 residues. Unmatched junction bases numbered 9, after V lost 5 bases and J lost 12 bases. The source of the sample is a study of blood T cell repertoires in COVID-19. For the study at large: Samples of COVID-19 (acute and convalescent) were obtained from the United States, Italy and Spain. The analysed material was cDNA or gDNA that came from T cells, B-cell-depleted T cells, or PBMCs.

Authors' data handling: Quantification of nucleated cells was approximated via reference gene primer amplification. The repertoire was sequenced with immunoSEQ multiplex PCR; TCRdb's copy has only in-frame clones and lacks some. That table gives V, J and clone size, and the DNA gave D and trimming. The sample yields fewer than 250,000 clones, 83% seen once. The clonotype originates from a human donor in a cohort sampled during active COVID-19. The specimen sequenced was peripheral blood. V and J are TRBV5-4 and TRBJ2-7; 15 bases fit TRBD2. CDR3 residues: CASRAGTSGGPLYF. The CDR3 DNA sequence: TGTGCCAGCAGGGCCGGGACTAGCGGGGGGCCACTGTACTTC.